Each of the 15 T cell receptor beta chains below was sequenced from the same sample in a study of CD8 T cells in Susac syndrome. It was with random hexamers that roughly 0.45 to 1 ug RNA was reverse transcribed. In TCRdb, the immunoSEQ multiplex PCR reads were re-called with MiXCR into one record per CDR3 protein. The table records roughly 200,000 distinct CDR3 sequences, roughly 91% of them present only once. The sequenced sample consisted of CD4+ T cells from PBMCs. The receptors were sampled from a human donor with Susac syndrome.

Here the CDR3 reads CATSRDTETQYF. For the CDR3, the DNA is TGTGCCACCAGCAGAGACACGGAGACCCAGTACTTC. The gene calls are TRBV15 and TRBJ2-5; D uncertain. Trimming cost V 0 bases and J 5 bases, with 4 bases left between them. Germline V gene lookup returns CDR1 LNHNV and CDR2 YYDKDF (reference sequence). The CDR3 sequence is 12 residues long.

V and J are TRBV18 and TRBJ2-2; the D gene is possibly TRBD1 (6 bases). V was shortened by 0 bases and J by 0 bases, with 8 bases between the two germline ends. The CDR3 is 16 residues long. CDR1 KGHSH and CDR2 LQKENI come from the germline V gene. The CDR3 DNA reads TGTGCCAGCTCACCACCCGGACAGACGAACACCGGGGAGCTGTTTTTT. This translates into CASSPPGQTNTGELFF. The full variable domain, with the rest looked up from reference TRBV18 and TRBJ2-2, is NAGVMQNPRHLVRRRGQEARLRCSPMKGHSHVYWYRQLPEEGLKFMVYLQKENIIDESGMPKERFSAEFPKEGPSILRIQQVVRGDSAAYFCASSPPGQTNTGELFFGEGSRLTVL.

The V gene is TRBV6-6, the J gene TRBJ2-1, with a weak D call TRBD2 (5 bases). Trimming removed 5 bases from V and 4 bases from J, with 12 bases in between. CDR3 length: 14 amino acids. The germline gives CDR1 MNHNY, CDR2 SVGAGI (reference sequence). The CDR3 DNA sequence: TGTGCCAGCAGTCGGAGGTCTGGGTACAATGAGCAGTTCTTC. It translates to CASSRRSGYNEQFF.

The chain is built from TRBV6-1 and TRBJ1-3; the match to TRBD1 covers 7 bases. There are 16 residues in the CDR3. Germline V gene lookup returns CDR1 MNHNS and CDR2 SASEGT. The junction had 13 bases not matched to a gene; V was cut back by 8 bases and J by 3 bases. The CDR3 region is CASGAPGTVNGNTIYF. In DNA form, the CDR3 reads TGTGCCAGCGGTGCCCCCGGGACAGTAAATGGAAACACCATATATTTT.

This clonotype was observed a handful of times. The chain joins TRBV5-1 to TRBJ2-7; no clear D gene. The V gene's germline CDR1 is SGHRS and CDR2 YFSETQ. This CDR3 is built from 12 residues. Trimming stripped 4 bases from V and 4 bases from J, with 9 bases between. The CDR3 loop reads CASSRDLYEQYF. The CDR3 DNA reads TGCGCCAGCAGCCGCGACCTGTACGAGCAGTACTTC. The whole variable domain, filled in from reference TRBV5-1 and TRBJ2-7, reads KAGVTQTPRYLIKTRGQQVTLSCSPISGHRSVSWYQQTPGQGLQFLFEYFSETQRNKGNFPGRFSGRQFSNSRSEMNVSTLELGDSALYLCASSRDLYEQYFGPGTRLTVT.

In its sample, this clonotype was seen a few times. The rearrangement joins TRBV6-1 to TRBJ1-5, with D uncertain. The germline V gene encodes CDR1 MNHNS and CDR2 SASEGT. The CDR3 is 12 amino acids. V lost 4 bases and J 3 bases, leaving 4 bases between the germline ends. CDR3 in amino acids: CASSGDNQPQHF. CDR3 coding DNA: TGTGCCAGCAGTGGTGACAATCAGCCCCAGCATTTT.

This clonotype appeared once. The rearrangement links TRBV19 to TRBJ1-1; maybe TRBD1 (6 bases). V gave up 5 bases and J gave up 5 bases, with 15 bases separating them. In germline, CDR1 is LNHDA, CDR2 SQIVND (reference sequence). The CDR3 is made up of 14 amino acids. The CDR3 loop reads CASSGRTAKTEAFF. The CDR3 DNA is TGTGCCAGTAGTGGCCGGACAGCGAAGACTGAAGCTTTCTTT.

J is TRBJ1-6 and V is TRBV6-1; D unresolved. The CDR3 is made up of 16 amino acids. V lost 5 bases to trimming and J lost 3 bases, with 14 bases between them. Germline lookup yields CDR1 MNHNS and CDR2 SASEGT. The chain's CDR3 is CASSLNPPDYNSPLHF. CDR3 coding DNA: TGTGCCAGCAGTCTCAACCCCCCCGACTATAATTCACCCCTCCACTTT.

This chain joins TRBV12-3 or TRBV12-4 and TRBJ1-2; D remains ambiguous. CDR3 length equals 12 residues. The V and J ends lost 5 bases and 2 bases respectively, with 6 bases between them. CDR3 sequence: CASSKNNYGYTF. CDR3 coding DNA: TGTGCCAGCAGTAAAAACAACTATGGCTACACCTTC.

The chain joins TRBV4-1 to TRBJ1-4, with TRBD1 matching over 9 bases. The CDR3 contains 17 residues. The ends lost 7 bases at V and 4 bases at J; junction bases unmatched: 13. Germline V gives CDR1 MGHRA, CDR2 YSYEKL. The CDR3 DNA sequence: TGCGCCAGCACCCTCCGGGACAGGGTTTATAGTAATGAAAAACTGTTTTTT. Its translation: CASTLRDRVYSNEKLFF.

The CDR3 DNA follows: TGTGCCAGCAGTTTTTTCGGACGGGGGGACACTGAAGCTTTCTTT. Translation gives CASSFFGRGDTEAFF. The rearrangement links TRBV27 to TRBJ1-1, with D possibly being TRBD1 (5 bases). V lost 3 bases and J lost 3, with 14 bases in between. The CDR3 totals 15 residues. CDR1 is MNHEY, CDR2 SMNVEV, per germline (reference sequence).

This chain links TRBV27 with TRBJ2-5; unclear D gene. CDR1 and CDR2 from the germline V gene are MNHEY and SMNVEV (reference sequence). The CDR3 runs 15 residues. Deletions cut 2 bases from V and 5 bases from J, with 15 bases between. The CDR3 here is CASSLGSMGLETQYF. Here the CDR3 DNA reads TGTGCCAGCAGTTTAGGGTCCATGGGATTGGAGACCCAGTACTTC.

This rearrangement joins TRBV5-1 to TRBJ2-3; D call uncertain. Deletions cut 2 bases from V and 5 bases from J, with 9 bases between. Germline-derived CDR1 and CDR2 are SGHRS and YFSETQ. The CDR3 length is 13 residues. Here the CDR3 reads CASSLPSIDTQYF. The CDR3 coding sequence is TGCGCCAGCAGCTTACCTTCGATAGATACGCAGTATTTT.

The sample holds one count of this clonotype. This rearrangement joins TRBV19 to TRBJ1-1; D remains ambiguous. Looked up from germline, CDR1 is LNHDA and CDR2 is SQIVND (reference sequence). The V end lost 3 bases, the J end lost 8 bases, and 13 bases lay between the germline ends. This CDR3 is built from 13 residues. Here the CDR3 DNA reads TGTGCCAGTAGTATTACCTTTTGGGCAGAAGCTTTCTTT. Encoded protein: CASSITFWAEAFF. The full variable domain, completed using reference TRBV19 and TRBJ1-1, is DGGITQSPKYLFRKEGQNVTLSCEQNLNHDAMYWYRQDPGQGLRLIYYSQIVNDFQKGDIAEGYSVSREKKESFPLTVTSAQKNPTAFYLCASSITFWAEAFFGQGTRLTVV.

The chain uses TRBV5-5 and TRBJ1-1; D possibly corresponds to TRBD1 (6 bases). The CDR3 runs 15 residues. Germline lookup yields CDR1 SGHKS and CDR2 YYEKEE (reference sequence). Trimming pared 4 bases from V and 1 base from J, leaving 14 bases between. CDR3 amino acids: CASSQDRQRNTEAFF. The CDR3 DNA follows: TGTGCCAGCAGCCAGGACAGACAAAGGAACACTGAAGCTTTCTTT.